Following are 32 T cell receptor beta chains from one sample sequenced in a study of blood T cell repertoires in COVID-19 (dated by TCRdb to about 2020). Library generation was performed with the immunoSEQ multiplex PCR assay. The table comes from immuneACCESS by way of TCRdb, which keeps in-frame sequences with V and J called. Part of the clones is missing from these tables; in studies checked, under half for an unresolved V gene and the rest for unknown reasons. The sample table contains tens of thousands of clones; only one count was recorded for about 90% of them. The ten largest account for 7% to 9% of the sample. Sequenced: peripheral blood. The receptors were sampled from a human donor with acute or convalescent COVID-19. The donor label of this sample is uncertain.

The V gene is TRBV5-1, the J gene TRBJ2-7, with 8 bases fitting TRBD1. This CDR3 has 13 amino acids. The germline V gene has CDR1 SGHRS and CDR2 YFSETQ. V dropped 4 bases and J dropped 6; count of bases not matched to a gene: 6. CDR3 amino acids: CASSTPTGAEQYF. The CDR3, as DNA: TGCGCCAGCAGCACCCCGACAGGGGCCGAGCAGTACTTC.

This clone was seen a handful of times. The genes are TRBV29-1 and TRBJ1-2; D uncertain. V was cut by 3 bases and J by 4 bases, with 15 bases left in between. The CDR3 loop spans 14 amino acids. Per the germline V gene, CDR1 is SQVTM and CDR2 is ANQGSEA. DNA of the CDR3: TGCAGCGTTGATGGGTCGGGAGGGAGCTATGGCTACACCTTC. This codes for CSVDGSGGSYGYTF.

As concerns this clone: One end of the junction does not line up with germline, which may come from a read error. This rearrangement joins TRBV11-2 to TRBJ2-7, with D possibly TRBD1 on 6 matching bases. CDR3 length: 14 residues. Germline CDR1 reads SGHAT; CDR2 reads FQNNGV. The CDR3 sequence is CTSSLLAGVSEQYF. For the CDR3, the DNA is TGTACCAGCAGCTTATTGGCAGGGGTTAGCGAGCAGTACTTC.

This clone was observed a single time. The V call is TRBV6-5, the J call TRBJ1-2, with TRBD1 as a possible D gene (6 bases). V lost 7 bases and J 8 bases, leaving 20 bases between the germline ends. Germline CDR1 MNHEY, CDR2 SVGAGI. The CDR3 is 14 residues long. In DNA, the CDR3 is TGTGCCAGCACCGCAGAACGGACAGCTAGGGGCTACACCTTC. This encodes CASTAERTARGYTF.

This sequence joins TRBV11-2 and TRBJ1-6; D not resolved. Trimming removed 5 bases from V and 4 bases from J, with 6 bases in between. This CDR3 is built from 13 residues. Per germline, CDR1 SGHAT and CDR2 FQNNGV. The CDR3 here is CASSPLYNSPLHF. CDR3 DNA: TGTGCCAGCAGCCCTCTTTATAATTCACCCCTCCACTTT.

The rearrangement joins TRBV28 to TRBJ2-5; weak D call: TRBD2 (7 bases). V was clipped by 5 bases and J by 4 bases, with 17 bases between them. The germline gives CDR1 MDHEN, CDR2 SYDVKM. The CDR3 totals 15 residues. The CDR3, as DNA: TGTGCCAGCAGTCCCTCTCCGGGGGGCATAGAGACCCAGTACTTC. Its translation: CASSPSPGGIETQYF.

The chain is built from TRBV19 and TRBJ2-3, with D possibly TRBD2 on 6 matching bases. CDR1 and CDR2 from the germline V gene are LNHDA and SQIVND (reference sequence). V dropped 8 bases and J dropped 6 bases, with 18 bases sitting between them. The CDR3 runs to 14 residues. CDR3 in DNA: TGTGCCAGTCAACCCGGACTAATTGGGGATACGCAGTATTTT. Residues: CASQPGLIGDTQYF.

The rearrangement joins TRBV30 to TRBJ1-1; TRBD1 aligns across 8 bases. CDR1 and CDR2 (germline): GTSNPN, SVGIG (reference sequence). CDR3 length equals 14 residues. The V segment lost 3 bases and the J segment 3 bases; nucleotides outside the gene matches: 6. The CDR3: CAWSTQGAYTEAFF. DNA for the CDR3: TGTGCCTGGAGCACGCAGGGGGCGTACACTGAAGCTTTCTTT.

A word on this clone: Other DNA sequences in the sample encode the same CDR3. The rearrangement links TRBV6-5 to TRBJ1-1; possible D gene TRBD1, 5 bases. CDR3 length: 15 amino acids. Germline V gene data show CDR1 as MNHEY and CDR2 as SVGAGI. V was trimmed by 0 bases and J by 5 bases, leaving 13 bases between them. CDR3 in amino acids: CASSYSRQGRTEAFF. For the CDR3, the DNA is TGTGCCAGCAGTTACTCAAGGCAGGGAAGGACTGAAGCTTTCTTT.

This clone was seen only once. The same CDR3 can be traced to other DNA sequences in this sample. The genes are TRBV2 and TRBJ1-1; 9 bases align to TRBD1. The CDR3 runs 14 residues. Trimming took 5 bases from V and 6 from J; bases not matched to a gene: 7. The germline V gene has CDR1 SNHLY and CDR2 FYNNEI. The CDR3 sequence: CASSSGTGRPEAFF. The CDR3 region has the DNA TGTGCCAGCAGTTCCGGGACAGGGAGGCCTGAAGCTTTCTTT.

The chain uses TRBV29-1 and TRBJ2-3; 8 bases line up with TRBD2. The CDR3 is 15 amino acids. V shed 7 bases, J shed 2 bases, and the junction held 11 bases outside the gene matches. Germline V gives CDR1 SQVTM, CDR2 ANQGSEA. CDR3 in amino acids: CSAAGAGGNTDTQYF. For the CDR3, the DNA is TGCAGCGCGGCTGGGGCGGGGGGTAACACAGATACGCAGTATTTT.

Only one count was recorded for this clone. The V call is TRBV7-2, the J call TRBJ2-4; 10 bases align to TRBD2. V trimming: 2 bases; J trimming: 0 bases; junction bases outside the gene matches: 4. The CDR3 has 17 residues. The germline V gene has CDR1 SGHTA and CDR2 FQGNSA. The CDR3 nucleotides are TGTGCCAGCAGCTTACATACTAGCGGGGTAGCCAAAAACATTCAGTACTTC. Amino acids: CASSLHTSGVAKNIQYF.

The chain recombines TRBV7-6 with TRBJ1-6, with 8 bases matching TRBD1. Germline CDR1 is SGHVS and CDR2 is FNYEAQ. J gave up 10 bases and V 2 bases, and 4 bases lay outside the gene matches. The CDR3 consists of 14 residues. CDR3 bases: TGTGCCAGCAGCTTACAGGGGGCAGGCTCACCCCTCCACTTT. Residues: CASSLQGAGSPLHF.

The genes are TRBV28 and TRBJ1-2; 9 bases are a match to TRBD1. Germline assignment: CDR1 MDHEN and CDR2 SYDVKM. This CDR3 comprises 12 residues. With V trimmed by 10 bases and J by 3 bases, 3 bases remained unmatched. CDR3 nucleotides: TGTGCCACCGGACAGGGGTACTATGGCTACACCTTC. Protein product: CATGQGYYGYTF.

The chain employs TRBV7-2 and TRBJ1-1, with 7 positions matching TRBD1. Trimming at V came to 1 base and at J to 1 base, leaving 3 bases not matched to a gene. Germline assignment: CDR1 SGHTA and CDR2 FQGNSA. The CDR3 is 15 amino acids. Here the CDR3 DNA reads TGTGCCAGCAGCTTAGTACAGGGGTCGAACACTGAAGCTTTCTTT. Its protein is CASSLVQGSNTEAFF. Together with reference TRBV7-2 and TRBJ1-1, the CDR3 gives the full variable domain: GAGVSQSPSNKVTEKGKDVELRCDPISGHTALYWYRQSLGQGLEFLIYFQGNSAPDKSGLPSDRFSAERTGGSVSTLTIQRTQQEDSAVYLCASSLVQGSNTEAFFGQGTRLTVV.

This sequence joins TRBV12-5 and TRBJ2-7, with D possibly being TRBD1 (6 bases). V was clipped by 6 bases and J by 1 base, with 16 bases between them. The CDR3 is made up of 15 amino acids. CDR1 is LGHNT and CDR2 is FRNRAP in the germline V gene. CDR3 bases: TGTGCTAGTGGATATGGACAGACCCGATCCTACGAGCAGTACTTC. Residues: CASGYGQTRSYEQYF.

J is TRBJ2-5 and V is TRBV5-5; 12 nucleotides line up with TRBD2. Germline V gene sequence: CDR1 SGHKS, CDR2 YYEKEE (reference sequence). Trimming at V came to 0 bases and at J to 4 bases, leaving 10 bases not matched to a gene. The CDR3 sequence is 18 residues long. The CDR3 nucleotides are TGTGCCAGCAGCTTGGCGGCTAGCGGGGGGGCCTCAAGAGAGACCCAGTACTTC. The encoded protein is CASSLAASGGASRETQYF. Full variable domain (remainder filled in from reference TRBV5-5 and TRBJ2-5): DAGVTQSPTHLIKTRGQQVTLRCSPISGHKSVSWYQQVLGQGPQFIFQYYEKEERGRGNFPDRFSARQFPNYSSELNVNALLLGDSALYLCASSLAASGGASRETQYFGPGTRLLVL.

The CDR3 nucleotides are TGTGCCAGCAAGAGGGAGGGGGCGAACACCGGGGAGCTGTTTTTT. Amino acids: CASKREGANTGELFF. This chain links TRBV6-5 with TRBJ2-2; perhaps TRBD2 as D (7 bases). The CDR3 sequence is 15 residues long. CDR1 is MNHEY, CDR2 SVGAGI, per germline. The germline V and J ends were trimmed by 7 bases and 0 bases, with 12 bases remaining between them.

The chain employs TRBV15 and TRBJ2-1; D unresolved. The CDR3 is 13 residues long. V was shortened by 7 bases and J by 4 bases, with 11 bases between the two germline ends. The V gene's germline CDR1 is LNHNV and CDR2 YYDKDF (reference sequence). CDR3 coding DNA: TGTGCCACCACTAGGTCCCTATACAATGAGCAGTTCTTC. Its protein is CATTRSLYNEQFF.

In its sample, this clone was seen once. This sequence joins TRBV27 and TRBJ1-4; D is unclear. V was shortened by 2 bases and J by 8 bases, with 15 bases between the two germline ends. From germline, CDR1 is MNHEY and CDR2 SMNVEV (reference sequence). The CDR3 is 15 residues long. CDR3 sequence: CASSLGYGKGEKLFF. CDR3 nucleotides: TGTGCCAGCAGTTTAGGTTACGGGAAGGGAGAAAAACTGTTTTTT.

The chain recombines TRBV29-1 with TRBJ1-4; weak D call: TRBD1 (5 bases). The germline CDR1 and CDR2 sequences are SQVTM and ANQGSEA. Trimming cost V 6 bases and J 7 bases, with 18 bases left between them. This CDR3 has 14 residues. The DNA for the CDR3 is TGCAGCGTGGGAGGGACCGTAGGAGGTGAAAAACTGTTTTTT. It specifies CSVGGTVGGEKLFF.

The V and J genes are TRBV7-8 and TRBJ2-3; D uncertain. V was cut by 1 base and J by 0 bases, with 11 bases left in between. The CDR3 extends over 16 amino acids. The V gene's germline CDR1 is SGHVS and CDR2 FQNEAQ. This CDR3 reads CASSLGSAGSTDTQYF. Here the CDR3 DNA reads TGTGCCAGCAGCTTAGGGTCTGCAGGTAGCACAGATACGCAGTATTTT.

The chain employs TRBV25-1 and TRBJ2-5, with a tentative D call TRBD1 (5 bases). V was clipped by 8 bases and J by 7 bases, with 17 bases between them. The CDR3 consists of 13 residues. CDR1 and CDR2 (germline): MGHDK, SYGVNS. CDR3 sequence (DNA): TGTGCCAGCCAGGACATGTCCGGTGGGACCCAGTACTTC. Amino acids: CASQDMSGGTQYF.

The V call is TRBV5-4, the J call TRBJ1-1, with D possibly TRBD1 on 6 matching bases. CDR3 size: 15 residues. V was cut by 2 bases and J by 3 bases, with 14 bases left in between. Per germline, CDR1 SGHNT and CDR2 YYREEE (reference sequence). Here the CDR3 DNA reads TGTGCCAGCAGCTTCGGGGGGCGCGAGGACACTGAAGCTTTCTTT. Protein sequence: CASSFGGREDTEAFF.

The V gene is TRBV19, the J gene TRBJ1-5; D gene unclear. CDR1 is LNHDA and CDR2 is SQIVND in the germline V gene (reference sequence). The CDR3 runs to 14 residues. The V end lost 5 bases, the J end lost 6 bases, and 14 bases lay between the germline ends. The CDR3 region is CASSSEIQPQPQHF. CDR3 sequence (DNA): TGTGCCAGTAGTTCGGAGATCCAGCCTCAGCCCCAGCATTTT.

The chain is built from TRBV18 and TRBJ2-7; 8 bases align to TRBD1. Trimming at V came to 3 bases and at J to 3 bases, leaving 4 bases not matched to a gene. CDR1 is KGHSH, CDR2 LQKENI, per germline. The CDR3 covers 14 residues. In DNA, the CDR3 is TGTGCCAGCTCACCCGCAGGGGGCAACTACGAGCAGTACTTC. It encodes CASSPAGGNYEQYF.

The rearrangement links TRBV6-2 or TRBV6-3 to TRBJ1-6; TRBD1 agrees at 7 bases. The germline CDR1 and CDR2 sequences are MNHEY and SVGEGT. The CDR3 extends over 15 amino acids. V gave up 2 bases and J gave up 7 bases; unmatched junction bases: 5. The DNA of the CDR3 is TGTGCCAGCAGTTACATGAGGGGGCCCAATTCACCCCTCCACTTT. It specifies CASSYMRGPNSPLHF.

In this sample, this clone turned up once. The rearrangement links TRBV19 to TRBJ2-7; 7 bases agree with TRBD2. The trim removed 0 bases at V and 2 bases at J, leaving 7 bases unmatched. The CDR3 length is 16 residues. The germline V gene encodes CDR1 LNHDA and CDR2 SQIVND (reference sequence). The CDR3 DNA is TGTGCCAGTAGTATAGATGCGGGGACTACGACCTACGAGCAGTACTTC. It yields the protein CASSIDAGTTTYEQYF. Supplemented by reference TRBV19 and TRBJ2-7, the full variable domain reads DGGITQSPKYLFRKEGQNVTLSCEQNLNHDAMYWYRQDPGQGLRLIYYSQIVNDFQKGDIAEGYSVSREKKESFPLTVTSAQKNPTAFYLCASSIDAGTTTYEQYFGPGTRLTVT.

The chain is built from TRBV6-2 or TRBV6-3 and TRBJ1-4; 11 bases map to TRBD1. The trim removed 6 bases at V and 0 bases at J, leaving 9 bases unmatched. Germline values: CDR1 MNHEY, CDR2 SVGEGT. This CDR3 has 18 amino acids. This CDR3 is CASSSSAGQGATNEKLFF. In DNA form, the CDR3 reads TGTGCCAGCAGCTCATCCGCGGGACAGGGGGCAACTAATGAAAAACTGTTTTTT.

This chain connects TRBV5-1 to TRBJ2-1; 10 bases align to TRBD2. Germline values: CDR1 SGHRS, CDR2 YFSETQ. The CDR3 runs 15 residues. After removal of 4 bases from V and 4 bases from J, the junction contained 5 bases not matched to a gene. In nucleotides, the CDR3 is TGCGCCAGCAGCCCGGATAGCGGGGGGTACAATGAGCAGTTCTTC. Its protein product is CASSPDSGGYNEQFF.

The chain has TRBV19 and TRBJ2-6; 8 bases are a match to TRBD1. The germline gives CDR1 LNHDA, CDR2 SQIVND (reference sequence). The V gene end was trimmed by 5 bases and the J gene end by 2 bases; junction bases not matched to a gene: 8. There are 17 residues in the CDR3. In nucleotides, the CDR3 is TGTGCCAGTAGTCCCGGACAGGGAATGGCTGGGGCCAACGTCCTGACTTTC. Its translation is CASSPGQGMAGANVLTF. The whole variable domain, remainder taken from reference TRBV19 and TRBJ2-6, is DGGITQSPKYLFRKEGQNVTLSCEQNLNHDAMYWYRQDPGQGLRLIYYSQIVNDFQKGDIAEGYSVSREKKESFPLTVTSAQKNPTAFYLCASSPGQGMAGANVLTFGAGSRLTVL.

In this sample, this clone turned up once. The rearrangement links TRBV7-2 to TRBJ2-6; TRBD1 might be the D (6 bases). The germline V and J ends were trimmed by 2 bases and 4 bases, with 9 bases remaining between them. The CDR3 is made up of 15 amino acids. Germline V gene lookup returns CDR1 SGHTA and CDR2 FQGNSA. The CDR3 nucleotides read TGTGCCAGCAGCTTAACAGGGCAAGGGGCCAACGTCCTGACTTTC. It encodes CASSLTGQGANVLTF.